This T cell receptor beta chain came from a study of T cells after yellow fever vaccination. In the study overall: In the case of low-cell-number fractions, SMART-Seq v4 Ultra Low Input was used for preparation.

Germline V lookup: CDR1 SGHTA, CDR2 FQGNSA. The junction had 6 bases not matched to a gene; V was cut back by 4 bases and J by 8 bases. The CDR3 contains 15 residues. UMIs were added to TCR cDNA along with a universal primer site when it was made by 5'RACE template switching. TCRdb used MiXCR to reprocess the 5' RACE reads, holding one entry per CDR3 protein. The data contain a few hundred thousand distinct CDR3 sequences, roughly 3.9% of them singletons. The chain links TRBV7-2 to TRBJ2-1; 12 nucleotides match TRBD1. The specimen was PBMCs, collected 5 days after the yellow fever booster vaccination. The sequence was obtained from a man aged 18 to 30 who received the YFV17D yellow fever vaccine. The CDR3 reads CASSYTGQGAYEQFF. DNA for the CDR3: TGTGCCAGCAGCTACACGGGACAGGGGGCTTATGAGCAGTTCTTC.